The rows below give T cell receptor beta chains drawn from one sample of a study of shared clonotypes between healthy human individuals. Sequenced by immunoSEQ multiplex PCR; TCRdb stores in-frame clones only, minus some. The data show approximately 1.1 million clones, about 84% seen once. Material: memory CD4+ T cells from PBMCs. These receptors were taken from a young man in good health. Some clones in this sample may be carry-over from other donors' samples. CDR3s include the opening cysteine and the closing phenylalanine or tryptophan. A D gene is named only where the DNA matches it firmly. The size field is filled for only some rows; it gives once, few, many or a size class.

TRBD1,TRBJ1-1,TRBV7-9,NA,CASSSRDRDTEAFF,TGTGCCAGCAGTAGCCGGGACAGGGACACTGAAGCTTTCTTT
TRBD2,TRBJ2-7,TRBV30,NA,CAWSVSRTREYEQYF,TGTGCCTGGAGTGTATCCCGGACGCGGGAGTACGAGCAGTACTTC
NA,TRBJ2-3,TRBV28,NA,CASTPPLLGGRDTQYF,TGTGCCAGCACACCACCTCTCCTAGGGGGAAGAGATACGCAGTATTTT
NA,TRBJ2-1,TRBV6-4,NA,CALQGGGTNSYNEQFF,TGTGCCCTCCAAGGGGGAGGTACCAATTCCTACAATGAGCAGTTCTTC
NA,TRBJ2-5,TRBV5-6,NA,CASSLRDIQETQYF,TGTGCCAGCAGCTTGCGGGACATCCAAGAGACCCAGTACTTC
NA,TRBJ2-5,TRBV7-6,NA,CASSFLASNQETQYF,TGTGCCAGCAGCTTCCTAGCGTCCAACCAAGAGACCCAGTACTTC
NA,TRBJ2-1,TRBV5-6,NA,CASSSTGTPRAQFF,TGTGCCAGCAGCTCCACCGGGACCCCGAGGGCGCAGTTCTTC
TRBD1,TRBJ2-1,TRBV13,NA,CASSQGQGYLGEQFF,TGTGCCAGCAGCCAAGGACAGGGGTACCTTGGTGAGCAGTTCTTC
TRBD1,TRBJ1-1,TRBV19,NA,CASSTLSGGLQGAEAFF,TGTGCCAGTAGTACTTTGTCAGGGGGGTTACAAGGCGCTGAAGCTTTCTTT
TRBD1,TRBJ1-2,TRBV4-1,NA,CASSQGGTGESGYTF,TGCGCCAGCAGCCAAGGGGGAACAGGGGAGTCTGGCTACACCTTC
NA,TRBJ2-1,TRBV7-9,NA,CASSYKMDNPSYEQFF,TGTGCCAGCAGTTATAAAATGGACAACCCTTCCTATGAGCAGTTCTTC
NA,TRBJ1-2,TRBV28,NA,CATRLTGPNHYGYTF,TGTGCCACCCGCCTCACAGGACCCAATCACTATGGCTACACCTTC
TRBD2,TRBJ2-5,TRBV9,few,CASSSSGKETQYF,TGTGCCAGCAGCTCAAGCGGGAAAGAGACCCAGTACTTC
NA,TRBJ1-5,TRBV28,NA,CASTIRGRNQPQHF,TGTGCCAGCACTATAAGAGGTCGCAATCAGCCCCAGCATTTT
NA,TRBJ2-2,TRBV11-3,NA,CASSLSGTGELFF,TGTGCCAGCAGCTTATCGGGTACCGGGGAGCTGTTTTTT
TRBD2,TRBJ2-7,TRBV6-1,NA,CASSELAGGPYEQYF,TGTGCCAGCAGTGAATTAGCGGGAGGGCCCTACGAGCAGTACTTC
NA,TRBJ2-1,TRBV7-2,NA,CASSLVVQGNEQFF,TGTGCCAGCAGCTTAGTGGTACAGGGCAATGAGCAGTTCTTC
TRBD2,TRBJ2-4,TRBV4-2,few,CASSQDETSGKNIQYF,TGTGCCAGCAGCCAAGATGAGACTAGCGGCAAAAACATTCAGTACTTC
NA,TRBJ2-1,TRBV4-1,NA,CASSQDRAAVGEQFF,TGCGCCAGCAGCCAAGATAGGGCTGCTGTTGGTGAGCAGTTCTTC
NA,TRBJ2-1,TRBV2,NA,CASSENKGAGGPYNEQFF,TGTGCCAGCAGTGAAAATAAGGGGGCGGGAGGCCCCTACAATGAGCAGTTCTTC
NA,TRBJ1-5,TRBV6-5,NA,CASSPLGTDNQPQHF,TGTGCCAGCAGTCCGCTAGGGACGGATAATCAGCCCCAGCATTTT
NA,TRBJ2-5,TRBV30,NA,CAWSPPGGAGETQYF,TGTGCCTGGAGTCCCCCCGGGGGAGCGGGAGAGACCCAGTACTTC
TRBD1,TRBJ2-3,TRBV7-9,NA,CASSLGQDRGGTQYF,TGTGCCAGCAGCTTAGGTCAGGACAGGGGAGGTACGCAGTATTTT
NA,TRBJ2-2,TRBV5-1,NA,CASSLWGNTGELFF,TGCGCCAGCAGCTTGTGGGGGAACACCGGGGAGCTGTTTTTT
NA,TRBJ1-1,TRBV18,NA,CASSPTTQNTEAFF,TGTGCCAGCTCACCAACCACTCAGAACACTGAAGCTTTCTTT
NA,TRBJ1-2,TRBV18,few,CASSPPGGGYGYTF,TGTGCCAGCTCACCACCGGGGGGTGGCTATGGCTACACCTTC
NA,TRBJ2-2,TRBV19,NA,CASSWDRHTGELFF,TGTGCCAGTAGTTGGGACCGGCACACCGGGGAGCTGTTTTTT
TRBD1,TRBJ2-2,TRBV5-1,NA,CASALTGGASGELFF,TGCGCCAGCGCCTTGACAGGGGGCGCATCCGGGGAGCTGTTTTTT
TRBD1,TRBJ2-2,TRBV11-2,NA,CASSFTGATGELFF,TGTGCCAGCAGCTTTACAGGGGCCACCGGGGAGCTGTTTTTT
NA,TRBJ1-2,TRBV6-5,NA,CASSLEGGDYGYTF,TGTGCCAGCAGTTTGGAGGGGGGGGACTATGGCTACACCTTC
NA,TRBJ1-4,TRBV7-2,NA,CASSIDRTTNEKLFF,TGTGCCAGCAGCATTGACAGGACAACTAATGAAAAACTGTTTTTT
NA,TRBJ1-2,TRBV9,NA,CASSASGTASYGYTF,TGTGCCAGCAGCGCATCCGGGACCGCATCCTATGGCTACACCTTC
NA,TRBJ2-3,TRBV5-1,few,CASSLVQQYF,TGCGCCAGCAGCTTGGTTCAGCAGTATTTT
TRBD1,TRBJ2-2,TRBV5-1,NA,CASSLYRGNSGELFF,TGCGCCAGCAGCTTGTACAGGGGGAATTCCGGGGAGCTGTTTTTT
NA,TRBJ1-5,TRBV10-1,NA,CASSESCGDWPQHF,TGCGCCAGCAGTGAGTCGTGTGGAGACTGGCCCCAGCATTTT
TRBD2,TRBJ2-3,TRBV15,NA,CATSRSGGGDTQYF,TGTGCCACCAGCAGGTCGGGAGGTGGAGATACGCAGTATTTT
TRBD2,TRBJ2-1,TRBV5-1,NA,CASSPGRNEQFF,TGCGCCAGCAGCCCCGGGAGGAATGAGCAGTTCTTC
NA,TRBJ1-1,TRBV29-1,NA,CSVERSHMNTEAFF,TGCAGCGTTGAACGCAGCCACATGAACACTGAAGCTTTCTTT
TRBD1,TRBJ1-6,TRBV28,NA,CASSTGQASSYNSPLHF,TGTGCCAGCAGCACGGGACAGGCAAGCTCCTATAATTCACCCCTCCACTTT
TRBD2,TRBJ2-5,TRBV6-5,NA,CASSRGRAEGTQYF,TGTGCCAGCAGTCGCGGGAGGGCCGAGGGGACCCAGTACTTC
NA,TRBJ1-2,TRBV5-4,NA,CASSSGTQGTPFGYTF,TGTGCCAGCAGCTCAGGGACTCAGGGAACGCCTTTTGGCTACACCTTC
NA,TRBJ2-3,TRBV9,NA,CASSVGRADTTRQYF,TGTGCCAGCAGCGTAGGAAGGGCTGACACAACAAGGCAGTATTTT
NA,TRBJ2-1,TRBV7-7,NA,CASSLGPRENEQFF,TGTGCCAGCAGCTTAGGACCCCGGGAGAATGAGCAGTTCTTC
NA,TRBJ2-1,TRBV5-1,NA,CASSGETGNEQFF,TGCGCCAGCAGCGGGGAAACAGGGAATGAGCAGTTCTTC
NA,TRBJ1-2,TRBV7-2,NA,CASSLGRQWGDTF,TGTGCCAGCAGCTTGGGACGACAGTGGGGTGACACCTTC